These 13 T cell receptor beta chains were sequenced from one sample in a study of blood T cell repertoires in COVID-19. Method: immunoSEQ multiplex PCR; TCRdb's copy keeps in-frame clones and lacks some. The sample holds over 350,000 clones; approximately 93% are singletons and the top ten take about 0.9%. Sequenced: PBMCs or T cells enriched from blood (not recorded which). The receptor source for this set is a woman in her thirties or forties who had been exposed to COVID-19.

The chain joins TRBV9 to TRBJ1-6; 9 bases are a match to TRBD1. With 0 bases clipped from V and 8 bases from J, the junction kept 3 bases outside the gene matches. Germline lookup yields CDR1 SGDLS and CDR2 YYNGEE. There are 15 residues in the CDR3. DNA of the CDR3: TGTGCCAGCAGCGTAGAGGGGGACAGGGATTCACCCCTCCACTTT. As protein: CASSVEGDRDSPLHF.

The CDR3: CASSLAGRAYEQYF. The CDR3 DNA sequence: TGTGCCAGCAGCTTGGCCGGCAGGGCTTACGAGCAGTACTTC. This sequence joins TRBV5-6 and TRBJ2-7; the D gene is possibly TRBD1 (5 bases). The germline V gene encodes CDR1 SGHDT and CDR2 YYEEEE. The CDR3 sequence is 14 residues long. Trimming took off 0 bases at V and 4 bases at J, with 11 bases between the two ends.

The rearrangement links TRBV4-3 to TRBJ2-6; TRBD2 aligns across 9 bases. Germline CDR1 and CDR2: LGHNA and YSLEER. The ends lost 0 bases at V and 2 bases at J; junction bases unmatched: 17. This CDR3 comprises 22 residues. The CDR3 is CASSQDRLLSGLALTGANVLTF. The CDR3 DNA sequence: TGCGCCAGCAGCCAAGATCGCCTCCTAAGCGGACTAGCGCTTACTGGGGCCAACGTCCTGACTTTC.

The chain carries TRBV19 and TRBJ2-2; 9 bases line up with TRBD2. The CDR3 is 16 amino acids. Germline V gives CDR1 LNHDA, CDR2 SQIVND (reference sequence). J lost 6 bases, V lost 3 bases, and 8 bases had no gene match. The CDR3 sequence is CASSILSGGFPGELFF. CDR3 coding DNA: TGTGCCAGTAGTATCCTTAGCGGGGGTTTTCCCGGGGAGCTGTTTTTT.

This clone was counted a few times. V usage is TRBV5-5 and J usage is TRBJ1-1; possible D gene TRBD1, 6 bases. Per the germline V gene, CDR1 is SGHKS and CDR2 is YYEKEE (reference sequence). The ends were cut back, 0 bases at V and 5 bases at J, with 14 bases in the middle. CDR3 length equals 15 residues. The CDR3 loop is CASSLVARGMTEAFF. DNA of the CDR3: TGTGCCAGCAGCTTGGTAGCAAGGGGGATGACTGAAGCTTTCTTT.

This chain uses TRBV21-1 with TRBJ1-1; TRBD1 is taken as the D call from the table, unchecked against the DNA. TRBV21-1 is described as a pseudogene. This CDR3 contains 14 residues. CDR3 region: CASSDIQGVTEAFF. DNA of the CDR3: TGTGCCAGCAGCGACATACAGGGGGTCACTGAAGCTTTCTTT.

The chain links TRBV11-3 to TRBJ2-7, with 11 bases aligning to TRBD2. The CDR3 loop spans 15 amino acids. V lost 5 bases, J lost 2 bases, and 5 bases stayed unmatched. CDR1 is SGHNT, CDR2 YENEEA, per germline. The CDR3 nucleotides are TGTGCCAGCAGCCCGAAACTAGCGGGAGCCTACGAGCAGTACTTC. Protein: CASSPKLAGAYEQYF. The whole variable domain, remainder taken from reference TRBV11-3 and TRBJ2-7, is EAGVVQSPRYKIIEKKQPVAFWCNPISGHNTLYWYLQNLGQGPELLIRYENEEAVDDSQLPKDRFSAERLKGVDSTLKIQPAELGDSAVYLCASSPKLAGAYEQYFGPGTRLTVT.

This chain uses TRBV24-1 with TRBJ1-6; 7 bases align to TRBD1. Germline loops: CDR1 KGHDR, CDR2 SFDVKD. This CDR3 comprises 18 residues. The junction had 11 bases not matched to a gene; V was cut back by 0 bases and J by 7 bases. The CDR3 sequence is CATSDLSHRGRGNSPLHF. In DNA, the CDR3 is TGTGCCACCAGTGATTTGAGCCACAGGGGAAGAGGCAATTCACCCCTCCACTTT.

This chain uses TRBV5-1 with TRBJ1-2, with 8 nucleotides matching TRBD1. Losses at the gene ends were 4 bases for V and 5 bases for J; bases not matched to a gene: 10. CDR1 SGHRS and CDR2 YFSETQ come from the germline V gene. The CDR3 sequence is 15 residues long. This CDR3 reads CASSQNPRQGYGYTF. The CDR3 DNA sequence: TGCGCCAGCAGCCAAAACCCTCGACAGGGGTATGGCTACACCTTC. Variable domain in full (rest from reference TRBV5-1 and TRBJ1-2): KAGVTQTPRYLIKTRGQQVTLSCSPISGHRSVSWYQQTPGQGLQFLFEYFSETQRNKGNFPGRFSGRQFSNSRSEMNVSTLELGDSALYLCASSQNPRQGYGYTFGSGTRLTVV.

The V and J genes are TRBV7-6 and TRBJ1-5; TRBD1 agrees at 11 bases. V shed 1 base and J 2 bases; nucleotides not matched to a gene: 1. The V gene's germline CDR1 is SGHVS and CDR2 FNYEAQ. The CDR3 covers 16 residues. DNA of the CDR3: TGTGCCAGCAGCTTAGGGACAGGGGGCGGCAATCAGCCCCAGCATTTT. Translating gives CASSLGTGGGNQPQHF.

This clone was found once. The rearrangement links TRBV19 to TRBJ1-5; D is possibly TRBD1 (5 bases). Trimming pared 7 bases from V and 5 bases from J, leaving 12 bases between. CDR1 and CDR2 (germline): LNHDA, SQIVND (reference sequence). This CDR3 comprises 13 residues. CDR3 loop: CASNSRGDQPQHF. As DNA, the CDR3 is TGTGCCAGTAATTCTCGGGGGGATCAGCCCCAGCATTTT.

This chain joins TRBV29-1 and TRBJ2-4; D might be TRBD1 (5 bases). Germline V gene lookup returns CDR1 SQVTM and CDR2 ANQGSEA. V lost 5 bases and J 3 bases, leaving 8 bases between the germline ends. This CDR3 region has 12 residues. The CDR3 loop is CSVWTNKNIQYF. The CDR3 nucleotides read TGCAGCGTTTGGACAAACAAAAACATTCAGTACTTC.

This sequence joins TRBV7-2 and TRBJ2-3; tentative D call: TRBD2 (5 bases). The germline gives CDR1 SGHTA, CDR2 FQGNSA. Trimming removed 1 base at V and 2 bases at J, with 13 bases between. This CDR3 region has 16 residues. The CDR3 sequence is CASSLEGLASTDTQYF. CDR3 coding DNA: TGTGCCAGCAGCTTAGAAGGACTCGCCTCCACAGATACGCAGTATTTT.